This T cell receptor (beta chain) stems from a study of shared clonotypes between healthy human individuals. Whole-study context: The study drew on a couple of women and a few men aged 18 to 49 as donors.

This clone appeared many times. Antigen unknown. Points from the study as a whole: Clonotype sharing among donors was expected to depend on sequencing depth.

Trimming removed 5 bases from V and 3 bases from J; junction bases left unmatched: 10. The CDR3 extends over 15 amino acids. CDR1 and CDR2 from the germline V gene are SGHAT and FQNNGV. Original handling: For the immunoSEQ data, sequences were junction-only without quality scores, so filtering differed. The protocol was immunoSEQ multiplex PCR, while the TCRdb copy is restricted to in-frame clones and leaves out a portion. V, J and clone size reflect that table, while D and trimming were determined from the DNA. This table has fewer than 500,000 clones, roughly 85% appearing once. This sequence was found in a woman aged 40 to 55 in good health. Some clones in this sample may be carry-over from other donors' samples. The sample comprised PBMCs. V gene TRBV11-2 combines with J gene TRBJ2-7; 7 bases match TRBD1. The CDR3 DNA follows: TGTGCCAGCAGCGACTACAGGGGTAAGGGCTACGAGCAGTACTTC. Translating it yields CASSDYRGKGYEQYF.